This T cell receptor (beta chain) stems from a study of radiotherapy plus CTLA-4 blockade in lung cancer. The ends lost 7 bases at V and 9 bases at J; junction bases unmatched: 12. This CDR3 has 14 residues. The V gene's germline CDR1 is SGHTA and CDR2 FQGNSA. Ipilimumab CTLA-4 blockade and focal radiation were given to patients with chemo-refractory metastatic non-small-cell lung cancer. The data were produced by immunoSEQ multiplex PCR, yet TCRdb's version contains in-frame clones alone and is incomplete. The table has 50,000 or so clones, about 88% seen once; the top ten hold less than 9%. This receptor was taken from a human donor with non-small cell lung cancer whose response to radiotherapy plus ipilimumab could not be evaluated. V and J are TRBV7-2 and TRBJ2-1; 7 bases are shared with TRBD1. Material: peripheral blood, obtained from a patient treated with radiotherapy plus ipilimumab. Here the CDR3 DNA reads TGTGCCAGCACCAAAGACAGGGCTTTGGGTGAGCAGTTCTTC. Its translation: CASTKDRALGEQFF. Supplemented by reference TRBV7-2 and TRBJ2-1, the full variable domain reads GAGVSQSPSNKVTEKGKDVELRCDPISGHTALYWYRQSLGQGLEFLIYFQGNSAPDKSGLPSDRFSAERTGGSVSTLTIQRTQQEDSAVYLCASTKDRALGEQFFGPGTRLTVL.